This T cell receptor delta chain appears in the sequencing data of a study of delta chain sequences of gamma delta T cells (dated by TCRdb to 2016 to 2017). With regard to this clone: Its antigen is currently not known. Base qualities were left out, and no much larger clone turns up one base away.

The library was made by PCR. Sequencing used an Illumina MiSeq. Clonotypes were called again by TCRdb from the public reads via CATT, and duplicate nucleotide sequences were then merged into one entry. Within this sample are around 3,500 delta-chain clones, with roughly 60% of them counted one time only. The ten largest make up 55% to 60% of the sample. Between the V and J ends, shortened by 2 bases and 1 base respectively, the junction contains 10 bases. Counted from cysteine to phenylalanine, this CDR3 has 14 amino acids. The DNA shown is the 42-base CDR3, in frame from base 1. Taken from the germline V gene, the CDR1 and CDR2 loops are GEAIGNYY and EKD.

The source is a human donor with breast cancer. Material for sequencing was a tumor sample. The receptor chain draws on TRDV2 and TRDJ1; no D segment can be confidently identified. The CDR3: CACDILPGTDKLIF. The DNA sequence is TGTGCCTGTGACATACTCCCGGGCACCGATAAACTCATCTTT.